This T cell receptor (beta chain) was captured by sequencing in a study of CD8 T cells in Susac syndrome. CD8+ and CD4+ blood T cells underwent TCR beta sequencing. The patients serving as multiple sclerosis controls were treatment-naive. They had stable or active relapsing-remitting disease and fulfilled revised McDonald criteria. When the RNA was reverse transcribed, random hexamers were used with an input of roughly 0.5 to 1 ug. Across 54 Vbeta and 13 Jbeta, TCR beta CDR3 was amplified with immunoSEQ multiplex PCR. TCRdb reprocessed the immunoSEQ multiplex PCR reads with MiXCR, giving one entry per CDR3 protein. The sample includes about 430,000 distinct CDR3 sequences, more than 80% of them seen just once. The ends lost 4 bases at V and 8 bases at J; junction bases unmatched: 15. CDR1 is MNHEY and CDR2 is SVGAGI in the germline V gene. The CDR3 runs to 16 residues.

This chain connects TRBV6-5 to TRBJ1-2; 8 nucleotides line up with TRBD1. The sequenced sample consisted of CD8+ T cells from PBMCs. The sequence derives from a human donor with multiple sclerosis. CDR3 sequence (DNA): TGTGCCAGCAGTTGGGACTGGGGGCAGGGGGCATGGGGCTACACCTTC. Amino acids: CASSWDWGQGAWGYTF.